The 28 T cell receptor beta chains reported below all come from one sample, sequenced in a study of OX40 agonist ivuxolimab in advanced cancers. Produced via immunoSEQ multiplex PCR; TCRdb's table is partial and in-frame only. The table lists under 90,000 clones, approximately 86% of them singletons. This specimen was CD4+ or CD8+ T cells sorted from blood, taken in a trial of the OX40 agonist ivuxolimab. The receptors come from an adult with an advanced solid tumor such as melanoma, head and neck, liver or kidney cancer.

This clone was counted a single time. The gene calls are TRBV5-1 and TRBJ1-4; 10 bases line up with TRBD1. The V gene end was trimmed by 2 bases and the J gene end by 7 bases; junction bases not matched to a gene: 2. CDR3 length equals 14 residues. CDR1 is SGHRS and CDR2 is YFSETQ in the germline V gene. CDR3 DNA: TGCGCCAGCAGCTTACGGACAGGGGGTGAAAAACTGTTTTTT. It is translated as CASSLRTGGEKLFF. Drawing the rest from reference TRBV5-1 and TRBJ1-4, the complete variable domain is KAGVTQTPRYLIKTRGQQVTLSCSPISGHRSVSWYQQTPGQGLQFLFEYFSETQRNKGNFPGRFSGRQFSNSRSEMNVSTLELGDSALYLCASSLRTGGEKLFFGSGTQLSVL.

This chain links TRBV7-2 with TRBJ2-1; the match to TRBD1 covers 12 bases. With V trimmed by 2 bases and J by 8 bases, 4 bases remained unmatched. CDR1 is SGHTA, CDR2 FQGNSA, per germline. The CDR3 runs 15 residues. For the CDR3, the DNA is TGTGCCAGCAGCTTAATCGGGACAGGGGGCGATGAGCAGTTCTTC. The encoded protein is CASSLIGTGGDEQFF.

This clone was observed once. The chain recombines TRBV7-2 with TRBJ2-1; 9 bases agree with TRBD2. The CDR3 spans 15 residues. V was clipped by 2 bases and J by 4 bases; unmatched bases: 3. Germline values: CDR1 SGHTA, CDR2 FQGNSA. The DNA for the CDR3 is TGTGCCAGCAGCTTAATGACTAGCGGTTACAATGAGCAGTTCTTC. Residues: CASSLMTSGYNEQFF.

The J gene is TRBJ1-1, the V gene TRBV4-1, with 9 bases fitting TRBD1. Unmatched junction bases numbered 5, after V lost 4 bases and J lost 5 bases. The germline gives CDR1 MGHRA, CDR2 YSYEKL. The CDR3 totals 14 residues. CDR3 amino acids: CASSLTGGGTEAFF. The DNA for the CDR3 is TGCGCCAGCAGCCTTACAGGGGGCGGGACTGAAGCTTTCTTT.

The chain recombines TRBV14 with TRBJ2-1, with unresolved D. The germline V gene has CDR1 SGHDN and CDR2 FVKESK. This CDR3 comprises 16 residues. The V and J ends lost 3 bases and 0 bases respectively, with 12 bases between them. The CDR3 sequence is CASSHPTFSSYNEQFF. The CDR3 DNA sequence: TGTGCCAGCAGCCACCCGACATTTTCCTCCTACAATGAGCAGTTCTTC.

The chain is built from TRBV5-5 and TRBJ1-4; no clear D gene. The CDR3 length is 14 residues. In germline, CDR1 is SGHKS, CDR2 YYEKEE (reference sequence). Trimming left V 0 bases short and J 7 bases short, with 10 bases between. This chain's CDR3 is CASSLGSWGEKLFF. The DNA of the CDR3 is TGTGCCAGCAGCTTGGGTAGTTGGGGTGAAAAACTGTTTTTT. The complete variable domain, with remaining parts taken from reference TRBV5-5 and TRBJ1-4, reads DAGVTQSPTHLIKTRGQQVTLRCSPISGHKSVSWYQQVLGQGPQFIFQYYEKEERGRGNFPDRFSARQFPNYSSELNVNALLLGDSALYLCASSLGSWGEKLFFGSGTQLSVL.

This chain links TRBV19 with TRBJ1-5; the match to TRBD1 covers 10 bases. There are 17 residues in the CDR3. Losses at the gene ends were 3 bases for V and 6 bases for J; bases not matched to a gene: 11. Germline V CDR1 and CDR2: LNHDA, SQIVND (reference sequence). CDR3 loop: CASSIERGQGLGQPQHF. In DNA, the CDR3 is TGTGCCAGTAGTATCGAGAGGGGACAGGGGTTGGGTCAGCCCCAGCATTTT.

This clone appeared once. This sequence joins TRBV12-5 and TRBJ2-1; D unclear. This CDR3 has 11 amino acids. The germline gives CDR1 LGHNT, CDR2 FRNRAP. The V end lost 2 bases, the J end lost 8 bases, and 4 bases lay between the germline ends. CDR3: CASGLIYEQFF. The CDR3, as DNA: TGTGCTAGTGGTTTGATCTATGAGCAGTTCTTC. Looking up the rest from reference TRBV12-5 and TRBJ2-1 gives the full variable domain: DARVTQTPRHKVTEMGQEVTMRCQPILGHNTVFWYRQTMMQGLELLAYFRNRAPLDDSGMPKDRFSAEMPDATLATLKIQPSEPRDSAVYFCASGLIYEQFFGPGTRLTVL.

J is TRBJ2-1 and V is TRBV7-9; D is perhaps TRBD1 (5 bases). Germline-derived CDR1 and CDR2 are SEHNR and FQNEAQ (reference sequence). The CDR3 totals 17 residues. Trimming removed 1 base from V and 6 bases from J, with 19 bases in between. The CDR3 sequence is CASSLGVGRLGLNEQFF. CDR3 in DNA: TGTGCCAGCAGCTTAGGTGTCGGGCGATTGGGGCTCAATGAGCAGTTCTTC.

The chain joins TRBV6-6 to TRBJ1-4, with 7 bases aligning to TRBD1. From germline, CDR1 is MNHNY and CDR2 SVGAGI (reference sequence). This CDR3 has 14 residues. The V and J ends lost 6 bases and 4 bases, in that order; junction bases with no gene match: 5. The CDR3 bases are TGTGCCAGCAGCGGGGGACAGCTTAATGAAAAACTGTTTTTT. It translates to CASSGGQLNEKLFF.

The V and J genes are TRBV14 and TRBJ2-5; tentatively, D is TRBD1 (6 bases). Germline V gene lookup returns CDR1 SGHDN and CDR2 FVKESK. The CDR3 is made up of 16 amino acids. Trimming took off 3 bases at V and 4 bases at J, with 18 bases between the two ends. The CDR3 DNA reads as TGTGCCAGCAGCCACTGGGGGACACCAATGGCAGAGACCCAGTACTTC. Amino acids: CASSHWGTPMAETQYF.

This clone was found a few times. This chain joins TRBV7-9 and TRBJ2-2; possible D gene TRBD1, 5 bases. Germline CDR1 reads SEHNR; CDR2 reads FQNEAQ (reference sequence). The CDR3 contains 15 residues. V was shortened by 4 bases and J by 2 bases, with 11 bases between the two germline ends. CDR3 protein: CASSWSGANTGELFF. As DNA, the CDR3 is TGTGCCAGCAGCTGGAGTGGGGCCAACACCGGGGAGCTGTTTTTT.

The genes are TRBV19 and TRBJ1-5; maybe TRBD1 (5 bases). CDR1 and CDR2 (germline): LNHDA, SQIVND (reference sequence). This CDR3 contains 19 residues. The germline V and J ends were trimmed by 5 bases and 4 bases, with 27 bases remaining between them. CDR3 in DNA: TGTGCCAGTAGTTCTGCCCGGACACGGGGTAATGTTAGGAATCAGCCCCAGCATTTT. Translation: CASSSARTRGNVRNQPQHF.

V is TRBV5-1 and J is TRBJ1-2, with 7 bases aligning to TRBD1. The germline V gene encodes CDR1 SGHRS and CDR2 YFSETQ. Trimming at V came to 4 bases and at J to 2 bases, leaving 2 bases not matched to a gene. The CDR3 consists of 13 residues. In DNA form, the CDR3 reads TGCGCCAGCAGCCCGACAGGGAACTATGGCTACACCTTC. Translating it yields CASSPTGNYGYTF.

This chain joins TRBV10-3 and TRBJ1-2; no clear D. This CDR3 is 15 amino acids long. V was trimmed by 0 bases and J by 3 bases, leaving 11 bases between them. The germline gives CDR1 ENHRY, CDR2 SYGVKD. The DNA for the CDR3 is TGTGCCATCAGTGAGTCGCCGGGTTGGGACTATGGCTACACCTTC. Protein: CAISESPGWDYGYTF.

V gene TRBV19 combines with J gene TRBJ2-5, with D perhaps matching TRBD1 (6 bases). The germline CDR1 and CDR2 sequences are LNHDA and SQIVND (reference sequence). V was trimmed by 8 bases and J by 2 bases, leaving 12 bases between them. This CDR3 spans 13 amino acids. CDR3 protein: CASGGQGQETQYF. Written as DNA, the CDR3 is TGTGCCAGTGGTGGTCAGGGGCAAGAGACCCAGTACTTC.

V usage is TRBV30 and J usage is TRBJ1-1; 8 nucleotides align to TRBD1. This CDR3 has 13 amino acids. Germline CDR1 reads GTSNPN; CDR2 reads SVGIG (reference sequence). J lost 9 bases, V lost 3 bases, and 9 bases had no gene match. The CDR3 loop is CAWRPGGAAKAFF. Written as DNA, the CDR3 is TGTGCCTGGAGACCAGGGGGCGCGGCTAAAGCTTTCTTT.

V gene TRBV19 combines with J gene TRBJ2-3; D not resolved. CDR1 LNHDA and CDR2 SQIVND come from the germline V gene (reference sequence). This CDR3 is 11 amino acids long. V was clipped by 8 bases and J by 11 bases, with 14 bases between them. The CDR3 region has the DNA TGTGCCAGTGGCGGACCCACTATGCAGTATTTT. It is translated as CASGGPTMQYF.

The CDR3: CASSLDSRSYNSPLHF. CDR3 coding DNA: TGCGCCAGCAGCTTAGACTCACGCTCCTATAATTCACCCCTCCACTTT. This sequence joins TRBV5-1 and TRBJ1-6; D uncertain. The CDR3 loop spans 16 amino acids. Germline loops: CDR1 SGHRS, CDR2 YFSETQ. V lost 2 bases and J 0 bases, leaving 9 bases between the germline ends.

This chain uses TRBV5-1 with TRBJ2-3, with 12 bases identical to TRBD2. CDR1 is SGHRS and CDR2 is YFSETQ in the germline V gene. V shed 0 bases, J shed 6 bases, and the junction held 8 bases outside the gene matches. The CDR3 sequence is 17 residues long. Here the CDR3 DNA reads TGCGCCAGCAGCTTGGCCCGCGTGACTAGCGGGGGTGATACGCAGTATTTT. Residues: CASSLARVTSGGDTQYF.

This rearrangement joins TRBV4-3 to TRBJ1-4, with D possibly being TRBD1 (6 bases). Between the trimmed V and J ends, which lost 3 bases and 3 bases, there was a span of 8 bases. This CDR3 has 14 amino acids. Germline values: CDR1 LGHNA, CDR2 YSLEER. The DNA for the CDR3 is TGCGCCAGCAGCCATGGACAGCCTAATGAAAAACTGTTTTTT. Amino acids: CASSHGQPNEKLFF.

This clone was recorded only once. CDR3 bases: TGTGCCAGCAGCTTCAACGGGATAGGTACAGATACGCAGTATTTT. As protein: CASSFNGIGTDTQYF. This chain links TRBV7-3 with TRBJ2-3; the D gene is possibly TRBD2 (5 bases). The V gene lost 3 bases and the J gene lost 3 bases, with 13 bases spanning the gap. Germline V gene lookup returns CDR1 SGHTA and CDR2 FQGTGA. The CDR3 extends over 15 amino acids.

The chain joins TRBV5-6 to TRBJ2-1, with 9 bases fitting TRBD2. The CDR3 totals 14 residues. CDR1 is SGHDT, CDR2 YYEEEE, per germline. J was trimmed by 10 bases and V by 3 bases; bases with no gene match: 8. CDR3 sequence reads: CASSYNRGLAEQFF. The CDR3 nucleotides read TGTGCCAGCAGCTACAACCGCGGACTAGCGGAGCAGTTCTTC.

Written as DNA, the CDR3 is TGCAGCGTTGAGGGAGGGGGCGGGGCAATATCCTACAATGAGCAGTTCTTC. It encodes CSVEGGGGAISYNEQFF. This chain links TRBV29-1 with TRBJ2-1; possibly TRBD1 or TRBD2 for D (7 bases each). This CDR3 is 17 amino acids long. V was trimmed by 3 bases and J by 1 base, leaving 19 bases between them. The germline gives CDR1 SQVTM, CDR2 ANQGSEA.

The chain couples TRBV6-1 to TRBJ2-3; D remains ambiguous. This CDR3 region has 15 residues. The V end was cut by 1 base, the J end by 6 bases, with 14 bases between. Germline CDR1 is MNHNS and CDR2 is SASEGT. CDR3 DNA sequence: TGTGCCAGCAGTGAAGTAGGTAATCATGGGGATACGCAGTATTTT. Translated, it gives CASSEVGNHGDTQYF.

This clone was observed once. The genes are TRBV4-1 and TRBJ2-4; 8 positions agree with TRBD1. V lost 1 base and J lost 0; bases outside the gene matches: 8. CDR3 length equals 18 residues. Per germline, CDR1 MGHRA and CDR2 YSYEKL. This chain's CDR3 is CASSQAPYQGAAKNIQYF. The DNA for the CDR3 is TGCGCCAGCAGCCAAGCTCCATACCAGGGGGCAGCCAAAAACATTCAGTACTTC.

V gene TRBV29-1 combines with J gene TRBJ2-3; the D gene is possibly TRBD2 (6 bases). Germline values: CDR1 SQVTM, CDR2 ANQGSEA. This CDR3 is built from 13 residues. Trimming removed 4 bases at V and 3 bases at J, with 11 bases between. In nucleotides, the CDR3 is TGCAGCGTTGCTGGGGGGAGGACAGATACGCAGTATTTT. This translates into CSVAGGRTDTQYF.

The CDR3 region has the DNA TGTGCCAGCAGCTTAGACACGAACACTGAAGCTTTCTTT. Translating it yields CASSLDTNTEAFF. V usage is TRBV7-6 and J usage is TRBJ1-1; D unresolved. Trimming took off 1 base at V and 1 base at J, with 4 bases between the two ends. Germline values: CDR1 SGHVS, CDR2 FNYEAQ. The CDR3 has 13 amino acids.